This TCR beta chain originates from a study of blood T cell repertoires in COVID-19. Study-level information: The samples span acute and convalescent COVID-19 from the United States, Italy and Spain.

In the study's own analysis: Using reference gene primer amplification, nucleated cell counts were estimated. Measured with immunoSEQ multiplex PCR; TCRdb has only the in-frame clones, and not every one. V, J and clone size reflect that table, while D and trimming were determined from the DNA. The sample carries a few hundred thousand clones, about 85% recorded once. V shed 5 bases and J shed 1 base, with 11 bases lying between them. The CDR3 totals 14 residues. The germline gives CDR1 SGHVS, CDR2 FQNEAQ. The sequence was collected from a human donor with COVID-19, enrolled during active disease. The donor label of this sample is uncertain. The genes are TRBV7-8 and TRBJ2-5; no firm D call. The sequenced sample was peripheral blood. The chain's CDR3 is CASSPISFQETQYF. Here the CDR3 DNA reads TGTGCCAGCAGCCCTATTTCTTTCCAAGAGACCCAGTACTTC.